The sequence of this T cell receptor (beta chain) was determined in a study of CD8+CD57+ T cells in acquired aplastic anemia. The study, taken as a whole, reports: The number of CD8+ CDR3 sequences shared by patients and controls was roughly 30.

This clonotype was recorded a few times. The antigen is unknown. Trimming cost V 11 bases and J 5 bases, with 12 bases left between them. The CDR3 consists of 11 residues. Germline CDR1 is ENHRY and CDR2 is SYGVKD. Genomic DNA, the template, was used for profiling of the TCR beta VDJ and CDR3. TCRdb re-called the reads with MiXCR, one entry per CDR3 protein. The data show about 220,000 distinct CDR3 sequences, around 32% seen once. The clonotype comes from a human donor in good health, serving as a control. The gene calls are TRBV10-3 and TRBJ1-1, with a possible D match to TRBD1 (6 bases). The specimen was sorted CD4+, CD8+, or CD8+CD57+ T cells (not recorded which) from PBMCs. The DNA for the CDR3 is TGTGCCTTACAGGGAGGAACTGAAGCTTTCTTT. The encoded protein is CALQGGTEAFF.